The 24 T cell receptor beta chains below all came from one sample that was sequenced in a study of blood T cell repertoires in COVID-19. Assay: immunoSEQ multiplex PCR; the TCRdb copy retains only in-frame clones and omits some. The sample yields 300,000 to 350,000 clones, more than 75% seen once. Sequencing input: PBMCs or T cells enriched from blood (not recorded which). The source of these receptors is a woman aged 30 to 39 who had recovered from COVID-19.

This CDR3 is CASGLMESGGNTIYF. The CDR3 region has the DNA TGTGCTAGTGGTTTGATGGAGAGCGGTGGAAACACCATATATTTT. The J gene is TRBJ1-3, the V gene TRBV12-5; no reliable D call. V lost 2 bases to trimming and J lost 3 bases, with 11 bases between them. Germline loops: CDR1 LGHNT, CDR2 FRNRAP. The CDR3 contains 15 residues.

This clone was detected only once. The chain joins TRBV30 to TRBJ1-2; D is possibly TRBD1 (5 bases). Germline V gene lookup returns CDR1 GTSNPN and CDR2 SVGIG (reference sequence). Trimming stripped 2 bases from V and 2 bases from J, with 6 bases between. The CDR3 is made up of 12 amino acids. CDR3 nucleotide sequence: TGTGCCTGGAGTCGGGGGAACTATGGCTACACCTTC. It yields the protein CAWSRGNYGYTF. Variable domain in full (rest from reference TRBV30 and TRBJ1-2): SQTIHQWPATLVQPVGSPLSLECTVEGTSNPNLYWYRQAAGRGLQLLFYSVGIGQISSEVPQNLSASRPQDRQFILSSKKLLLSDSGFYLCAWSRGNYGYTFGSGTRLTVV.

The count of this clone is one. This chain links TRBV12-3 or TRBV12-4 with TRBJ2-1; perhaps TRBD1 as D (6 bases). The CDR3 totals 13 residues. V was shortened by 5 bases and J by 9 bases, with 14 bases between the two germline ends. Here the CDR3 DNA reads TGTGCCAGCAGTCCTAACAGGGTGACTGAGCAGTTCTTC. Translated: CASSPNRVTEQFF.

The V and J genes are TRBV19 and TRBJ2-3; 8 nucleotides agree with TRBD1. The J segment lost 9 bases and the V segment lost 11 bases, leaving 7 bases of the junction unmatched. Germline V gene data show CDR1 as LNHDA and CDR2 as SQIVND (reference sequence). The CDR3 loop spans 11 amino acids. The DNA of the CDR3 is TGTGCCTCTCAGGGGGCAGGAACGCAGTATTTT. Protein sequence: CASQGAGTQYF.

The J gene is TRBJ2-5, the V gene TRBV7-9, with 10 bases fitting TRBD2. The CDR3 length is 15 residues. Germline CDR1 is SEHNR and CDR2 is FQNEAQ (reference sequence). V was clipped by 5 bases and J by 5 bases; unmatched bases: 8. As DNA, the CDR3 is TGTGCCAGCAGCGGTAGCGGGGGGTTCGGGGAGACCCAGTACTTC. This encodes CASSGSGGFGETQYF.

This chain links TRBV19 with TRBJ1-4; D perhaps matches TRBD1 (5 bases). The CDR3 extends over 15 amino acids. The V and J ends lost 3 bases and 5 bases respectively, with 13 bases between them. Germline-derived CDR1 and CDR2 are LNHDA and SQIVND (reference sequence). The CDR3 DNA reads TGTGCCAGTAGTATTCGAACAGGACGAAATGAAAAACTGTTTTTT. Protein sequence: CASSIRTGRNEKLFF.

The CDR3 loop is CASSLASSGKSRAETQYF. The DNA for the CDR3 is TGTGCCAGCAGCTTAGCGTCGTCGGGAAAGTCGAGGGCGGAGACCCAGTACTTC. The rearrangement uses TRBV7-6 and TRBJ2-5, with a possible D match to TRBD2 (5 bases). Trimming took 0 bases from V and 5 from J, leaving 22 bases between them. Germline CDR1 is SGHVS and CDR2 is FNYEAQ. There are 18 residues in the CDR3.

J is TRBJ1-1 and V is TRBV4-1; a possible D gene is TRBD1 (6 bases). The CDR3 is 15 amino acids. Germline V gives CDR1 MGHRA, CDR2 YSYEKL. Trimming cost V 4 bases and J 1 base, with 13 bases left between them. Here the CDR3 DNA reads TGCGCCAGCAGCCCCAGGACAGATACGAACACTGAAGCTTTCTTT. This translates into CASSPRTDTNTEAFF.

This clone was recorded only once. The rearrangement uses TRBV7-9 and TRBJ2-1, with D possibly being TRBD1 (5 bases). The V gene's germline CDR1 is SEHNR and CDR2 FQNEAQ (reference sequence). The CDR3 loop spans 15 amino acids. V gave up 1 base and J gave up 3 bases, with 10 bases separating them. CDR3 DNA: TGTGCCAGCAGCTTAGGGTCAGGGAACTACAATGAGCAGTTCTTC. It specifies CASSLGSGNYNEQFF.

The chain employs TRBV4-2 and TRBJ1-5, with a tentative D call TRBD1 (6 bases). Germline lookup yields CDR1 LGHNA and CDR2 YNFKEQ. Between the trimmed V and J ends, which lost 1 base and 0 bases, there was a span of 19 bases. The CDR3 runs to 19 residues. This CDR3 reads CASSQGPRGLGDSNQPQHF. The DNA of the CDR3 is TGTGCCAGCAGCCAAGGGCCCAGGGGATTGGGAGATAGCAATCAGCCCCAGCATTTT.

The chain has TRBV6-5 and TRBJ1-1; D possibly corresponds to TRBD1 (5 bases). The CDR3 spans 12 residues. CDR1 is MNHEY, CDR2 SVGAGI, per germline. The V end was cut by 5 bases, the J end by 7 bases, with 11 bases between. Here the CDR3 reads CASSRGSFEAFF. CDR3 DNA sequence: TGTGCCAGCAGTCGGGGGTCTTTTGAAGCTTTCTTT.

The CDR3 spells CASRAGLAGYNEQFF. The CDR3 bases are TGTGCCAGCAGGGCAGGACTAGCGGGGTACAATGAGCAGTTCTTC. The chain has TRBV6-5 and TRBJ2-1; 12 bases are a match to TRBD2. The V segment lost 6 bases and the J segment 4 bases; nucleotides outside the gene matches: 4. The CDR3 contains 15 residues. The germline CDR1 and CDR2 sequences are MNHEY and SVGAGI.

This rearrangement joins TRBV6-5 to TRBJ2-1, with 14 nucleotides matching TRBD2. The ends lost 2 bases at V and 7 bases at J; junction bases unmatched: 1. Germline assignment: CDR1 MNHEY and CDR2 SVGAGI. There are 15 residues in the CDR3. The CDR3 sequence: CASSYGTSGGNEQFF. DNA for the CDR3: TGTGCCAGCAGTTACGGGACTAGCGGGGGTAATGAGCAGTTCTTC.

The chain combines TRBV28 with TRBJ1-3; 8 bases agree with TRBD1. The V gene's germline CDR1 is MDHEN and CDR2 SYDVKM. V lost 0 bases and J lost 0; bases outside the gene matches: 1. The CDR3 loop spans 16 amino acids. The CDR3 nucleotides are TGTGCCAGCAGTTTATGGGACAGGGTCTCTGGAAACACCATATATTTT. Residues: CASSLWDRVSGNTIYF. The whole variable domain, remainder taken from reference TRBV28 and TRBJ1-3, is DVKVTQSSRYLVKRTGEKVFLECVQDMDHENMFWYRQDPGLGLRLIYFSYDVKMKEKGDIPEGYSVSREKKERFSLILESASTNQTSMYLCASSLWDRVSGNTIYFGEGSWLTVV.

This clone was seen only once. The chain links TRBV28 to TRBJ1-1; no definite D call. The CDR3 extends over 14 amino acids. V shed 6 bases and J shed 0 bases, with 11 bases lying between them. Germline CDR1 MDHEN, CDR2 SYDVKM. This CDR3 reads CASSPNRMNTEAFF. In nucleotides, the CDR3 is TGTGCCAGCAGCCCGAACAGAATGAACACTGAAGCTTTCTTT.

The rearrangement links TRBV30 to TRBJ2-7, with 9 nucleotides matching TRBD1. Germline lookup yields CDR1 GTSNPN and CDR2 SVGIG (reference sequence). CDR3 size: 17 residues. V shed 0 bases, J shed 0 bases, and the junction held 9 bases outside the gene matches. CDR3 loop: CAWSVQGQGINSYEQYF. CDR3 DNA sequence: TGTGCCTGGAGTGTTCAGGGACAGGGAATAAACTCCTACGAGCAGTACTTC.

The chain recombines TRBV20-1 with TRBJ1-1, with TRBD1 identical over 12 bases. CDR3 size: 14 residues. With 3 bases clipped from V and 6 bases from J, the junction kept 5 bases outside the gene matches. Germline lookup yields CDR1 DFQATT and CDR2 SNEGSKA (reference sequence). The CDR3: CSASLGQGASEAFF. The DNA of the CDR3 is TGCAGTGCTAGTTTGGGACAGGGGGCCTCTGAAGCTTTCTTT.

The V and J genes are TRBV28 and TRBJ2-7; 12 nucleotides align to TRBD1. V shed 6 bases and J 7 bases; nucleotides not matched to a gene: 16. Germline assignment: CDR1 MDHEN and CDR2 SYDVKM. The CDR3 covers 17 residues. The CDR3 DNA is TGTGCCAGCAGATTAAGGGGGGACAGGGGGCCACTGAGGGAGCAGTACTTC. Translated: CASRLRGDRGPLREQYF.

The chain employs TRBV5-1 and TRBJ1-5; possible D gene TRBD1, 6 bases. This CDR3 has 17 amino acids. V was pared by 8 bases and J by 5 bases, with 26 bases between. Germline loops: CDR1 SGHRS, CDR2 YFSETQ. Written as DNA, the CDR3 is TGCGCCAGGGATCTCAGGGGCCTATTTTTTGACGATCAGCCCCAGCATTTT. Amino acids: CARDLRGLFFDDQPQHF. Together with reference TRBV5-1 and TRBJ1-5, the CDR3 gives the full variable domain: KAGVTQTPRYLIKTRGQQVTLSCSPISGHRSVSWYQQTPGQGLQFLFEYFSETQRNKGNFPGRFSGRQFSNSRSEMNVSTLELGDSALYLCARDLRGLFFDDQPQHFGDGTRLSIL.

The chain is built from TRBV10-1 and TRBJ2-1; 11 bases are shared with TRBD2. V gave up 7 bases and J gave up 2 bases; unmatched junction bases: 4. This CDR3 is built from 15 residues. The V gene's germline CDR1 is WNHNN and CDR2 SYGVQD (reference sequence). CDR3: CASNVAGGTYNEQFF. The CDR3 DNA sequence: TGCGCCAGCAATGTAGCGGGGGGGACCTACAATGAGCAGTTCTTC.

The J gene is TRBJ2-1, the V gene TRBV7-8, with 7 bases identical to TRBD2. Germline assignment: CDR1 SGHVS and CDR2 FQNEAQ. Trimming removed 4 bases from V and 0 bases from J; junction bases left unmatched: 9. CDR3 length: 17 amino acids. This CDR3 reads CASSSRSRGSSYNEQFF. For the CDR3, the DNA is TGTGCCAGCAGCTCCCGATCGCGGGGGAGCTCCTACAATGAGCAGTTCTTC. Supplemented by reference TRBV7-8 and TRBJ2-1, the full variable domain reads GAGVSQSPRYKVAKRGQDVALRCDPISGHVSLFWYQQALGQGPEFLTYFQNEAQLDKSGLPSDRFFAERPEGSVSTLKIQRTQQEDSAVYLCASSSRSRGSSYNEQFFGPGTRLTVL.

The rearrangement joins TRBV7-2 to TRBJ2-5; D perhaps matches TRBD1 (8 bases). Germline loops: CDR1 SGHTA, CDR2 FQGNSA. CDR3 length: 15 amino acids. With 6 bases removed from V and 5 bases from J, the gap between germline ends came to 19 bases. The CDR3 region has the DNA TGTGCCAGCAGGGTTAGAGCGGGACAGGCGGAGACCCAGTACTTC. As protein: CASRVRAGQAETQYF.

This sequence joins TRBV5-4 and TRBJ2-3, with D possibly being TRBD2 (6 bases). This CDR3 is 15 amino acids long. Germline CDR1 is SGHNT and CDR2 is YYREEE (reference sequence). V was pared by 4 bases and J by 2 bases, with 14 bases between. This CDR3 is CASSGGWEATDTQYF. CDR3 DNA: TGTGCCAGCAGCGGCGGGTGGGAGGCCACAGATACGCAGTATTTT.

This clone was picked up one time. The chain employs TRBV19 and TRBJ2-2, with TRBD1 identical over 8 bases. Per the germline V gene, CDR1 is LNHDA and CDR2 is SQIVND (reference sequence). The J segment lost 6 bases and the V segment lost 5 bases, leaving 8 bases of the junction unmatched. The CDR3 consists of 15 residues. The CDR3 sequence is CASSRGRGRAGELFF. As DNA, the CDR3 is TGTGCCAGTAGTCGGGGCAGGGGGCGCGCCGGGGAGCTGTTTTTT.